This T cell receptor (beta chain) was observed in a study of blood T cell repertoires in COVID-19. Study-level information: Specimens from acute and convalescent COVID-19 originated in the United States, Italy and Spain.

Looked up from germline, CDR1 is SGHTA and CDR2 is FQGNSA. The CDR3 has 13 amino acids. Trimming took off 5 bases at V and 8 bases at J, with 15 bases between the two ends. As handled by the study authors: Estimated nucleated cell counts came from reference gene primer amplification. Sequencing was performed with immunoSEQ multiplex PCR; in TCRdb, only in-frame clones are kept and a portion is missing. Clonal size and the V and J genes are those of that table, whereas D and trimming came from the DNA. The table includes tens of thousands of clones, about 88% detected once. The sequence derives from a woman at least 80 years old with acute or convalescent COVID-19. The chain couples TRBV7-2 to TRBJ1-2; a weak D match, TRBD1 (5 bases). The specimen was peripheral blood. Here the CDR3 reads CASSDGTAGGYTF. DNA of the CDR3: TGTGCCAGCAGCGACGGGACGGCGGGAGGCTACACCTTC.